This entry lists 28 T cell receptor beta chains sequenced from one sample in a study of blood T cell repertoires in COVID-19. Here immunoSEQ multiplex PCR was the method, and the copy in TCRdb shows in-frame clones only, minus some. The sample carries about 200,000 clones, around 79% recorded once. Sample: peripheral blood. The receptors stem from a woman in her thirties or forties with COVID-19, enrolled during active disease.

The CDR3 bases are TGTGCCAGCAGTTCCCAGCGGGAGTGGCGCGAGCAGTACTTC. Its translation is CASSSQREWREQYF. The chain uses TRBV6-5 and TRBJ2-7, with 8 bases fitting TRBD2. Per the germline V gene, CDR1 is MNHEY and CDR2 is SVGAGI. Trimming cost V 4 bases and J 6 bases; bases outside gene matches: 8. The CDR3 length is 14 residues.

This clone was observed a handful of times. CDR3 region: CASSLAGGSGELFF. For the CDR3, the DNA is TGTGCCAGCAGCTTAGCTGGGGGGTCCGGGGAGCTGTTTTTT. V usage is TRBV7-9 and J usage is TRBJ2-2; D perhaps matches TRBD2 (6 bases). The V end lost 0 bases, the J end lost 6 bases, and 8 bases lay between the germline ends. CDR1 is SEHNR and CDR2 is FQNEAQ in the germline V gene (reference sequence). The CDR3 has 14 residues.

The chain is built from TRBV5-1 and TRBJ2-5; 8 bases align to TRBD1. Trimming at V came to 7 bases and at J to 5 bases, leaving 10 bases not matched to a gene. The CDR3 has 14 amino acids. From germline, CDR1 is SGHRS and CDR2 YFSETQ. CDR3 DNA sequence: TGCGCCAGCCATTTCGGACAGGGAGGTGAGACCCAGTACTTC. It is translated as CASHFGQGGETQYF.

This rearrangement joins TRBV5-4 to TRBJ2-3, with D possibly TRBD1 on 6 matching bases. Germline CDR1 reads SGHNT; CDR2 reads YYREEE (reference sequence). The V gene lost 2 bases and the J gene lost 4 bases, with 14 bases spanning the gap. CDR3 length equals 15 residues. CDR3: CASSLQGRGPDTQYF. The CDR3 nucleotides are TGTGCCAGCAGCTTACAGGGAAGGGGCCCAGATACGCAGTATTTT.

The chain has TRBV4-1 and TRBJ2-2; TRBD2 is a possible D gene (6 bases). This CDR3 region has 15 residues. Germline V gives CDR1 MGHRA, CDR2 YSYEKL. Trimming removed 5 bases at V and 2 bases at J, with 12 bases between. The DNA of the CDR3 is TGCGCCAGCAGCAAAGGGACTGCAAACACCGGGGAGCTGTTTTTT. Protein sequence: CASSKGTANTGELFF.

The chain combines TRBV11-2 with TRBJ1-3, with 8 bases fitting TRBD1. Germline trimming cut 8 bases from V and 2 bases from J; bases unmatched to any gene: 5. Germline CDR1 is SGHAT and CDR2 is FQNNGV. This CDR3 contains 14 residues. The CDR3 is CASLRTGTGNTIYF. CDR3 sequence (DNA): TGTGCCAGCCTCCGGACAGGGACTGGAAACACCATATATTTT.

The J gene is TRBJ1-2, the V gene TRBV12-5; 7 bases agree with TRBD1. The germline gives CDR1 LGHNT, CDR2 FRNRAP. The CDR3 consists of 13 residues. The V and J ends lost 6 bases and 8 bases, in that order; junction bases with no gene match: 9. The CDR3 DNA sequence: TGTGCTAGTGGCCAAACAGGGGTAGGAGGCTACACCTTC. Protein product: CASGQTGVGGYTF.

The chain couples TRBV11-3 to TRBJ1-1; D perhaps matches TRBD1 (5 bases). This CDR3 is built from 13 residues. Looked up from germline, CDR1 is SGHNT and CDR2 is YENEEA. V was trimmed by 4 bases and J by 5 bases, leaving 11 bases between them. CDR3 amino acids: CASSSGVGTEAFF. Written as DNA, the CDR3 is TGTGCCAGCAGCTCGGGGGTAGGGACTGAAGCTTTCTTT.

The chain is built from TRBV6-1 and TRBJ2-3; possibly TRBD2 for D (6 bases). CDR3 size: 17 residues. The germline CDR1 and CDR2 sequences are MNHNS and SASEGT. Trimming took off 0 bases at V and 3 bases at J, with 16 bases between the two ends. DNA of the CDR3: TGTGCCAGCAGTGAAGCACGGGTGCCCGGGGGTACAGATACGCAGTATTTT. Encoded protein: CASSEARVPGGTDTQYF.

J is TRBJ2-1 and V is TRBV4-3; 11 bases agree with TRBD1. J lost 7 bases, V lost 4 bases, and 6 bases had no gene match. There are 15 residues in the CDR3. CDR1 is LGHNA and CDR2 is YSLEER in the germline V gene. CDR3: CASSPRDRGGNEQFF. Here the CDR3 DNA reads TGCGCCAGCAGCCCGAGGGACAGGGGGGGGAATGAGCAGTTCTTC.

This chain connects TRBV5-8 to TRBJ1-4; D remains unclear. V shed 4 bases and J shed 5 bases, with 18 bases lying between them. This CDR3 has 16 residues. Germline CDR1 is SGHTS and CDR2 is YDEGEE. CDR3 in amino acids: CASSKNSGTQNEKLFF. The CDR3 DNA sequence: TGTGCCAGCAGCAAAAATAGCGGAACCCAGAATGAAAAACTGTTTTTT.

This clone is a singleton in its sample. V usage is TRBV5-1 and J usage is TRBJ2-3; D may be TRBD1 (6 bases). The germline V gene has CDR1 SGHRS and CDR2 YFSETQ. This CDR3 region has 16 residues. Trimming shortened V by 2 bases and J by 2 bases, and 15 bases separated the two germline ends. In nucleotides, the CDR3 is TGCGCCAGCAGCTTATTCTCTGGACAGATCACAGATACGCAGTATTTT. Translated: CASSLFSGQITDTQYF. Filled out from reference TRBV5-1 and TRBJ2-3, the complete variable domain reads KAGVTQTPRYLIKTRGQQVTLSCSPISGHRSVSWYQQTPGQGLQFLFEYFSETQRNKGNFPGRFSGRQFSNSRSEMNVSTLELGDSALYLCASSLFSGQITDTQYFGPGTRLTVL.

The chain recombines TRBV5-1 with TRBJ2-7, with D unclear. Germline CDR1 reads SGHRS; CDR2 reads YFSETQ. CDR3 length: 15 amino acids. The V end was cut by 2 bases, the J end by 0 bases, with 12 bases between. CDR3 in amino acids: CASSFTGSRSYEQYF. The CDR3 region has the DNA TGCGCCAGCAGCTTTACCGGGTCCCGCTCCTACGAGCAGTACTTC.

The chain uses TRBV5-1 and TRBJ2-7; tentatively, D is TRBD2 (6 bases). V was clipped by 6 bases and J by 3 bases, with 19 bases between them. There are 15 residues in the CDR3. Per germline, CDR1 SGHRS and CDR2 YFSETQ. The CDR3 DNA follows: TGCGCCAGCAAGCTCGACGGGGGAAGGGACTACGAGCAGTACTTC. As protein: CASKLDGGRDYEQYF. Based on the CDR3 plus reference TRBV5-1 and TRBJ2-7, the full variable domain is KAGVTQTPRYLIKTRGQQVTLSCSPISGHRSVSWYQQTPGQGLQFLFEYFSETQRNKGNFPGRFSGRQFSNSRSEMNVSTLELGDSALYLCASKLDGGRDYEQYFGPGTRLTVT.

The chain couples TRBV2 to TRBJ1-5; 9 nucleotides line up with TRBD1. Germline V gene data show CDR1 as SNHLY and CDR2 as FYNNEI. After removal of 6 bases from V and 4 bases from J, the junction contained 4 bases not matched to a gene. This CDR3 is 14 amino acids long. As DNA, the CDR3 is TGTGCCAGCAGGGACGACAGGGGGAATCAGCCCCAGCATTTT. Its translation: CASRDDRGNQPQHF.

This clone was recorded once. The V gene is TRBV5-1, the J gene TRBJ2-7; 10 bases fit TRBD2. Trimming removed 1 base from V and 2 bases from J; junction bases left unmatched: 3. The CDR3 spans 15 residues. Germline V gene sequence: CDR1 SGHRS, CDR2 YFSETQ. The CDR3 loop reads CASSLRLAGAYEQYF. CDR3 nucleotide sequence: TGCGCCAGCAGCTTGCGGCTAGCGGGGGCCTACGAGCAGTACTTC.

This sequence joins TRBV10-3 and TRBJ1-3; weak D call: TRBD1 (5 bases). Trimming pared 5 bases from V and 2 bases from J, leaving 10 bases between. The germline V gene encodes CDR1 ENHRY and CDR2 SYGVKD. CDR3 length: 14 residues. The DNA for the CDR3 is TGTGCCATCAGTCCAGGGCCCACTGGAAACACCATATATTTT. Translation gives CAISPGPTGNTIYF.

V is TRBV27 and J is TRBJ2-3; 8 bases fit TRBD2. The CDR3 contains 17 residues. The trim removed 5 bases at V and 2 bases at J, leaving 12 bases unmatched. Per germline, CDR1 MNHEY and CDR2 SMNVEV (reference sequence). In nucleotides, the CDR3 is TGTGCCAGCAGTCTATTAGTCTCCGGGGGGGCCACAGATACGCAGTATTTT. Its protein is CASSLLVSGGATDTQYF.

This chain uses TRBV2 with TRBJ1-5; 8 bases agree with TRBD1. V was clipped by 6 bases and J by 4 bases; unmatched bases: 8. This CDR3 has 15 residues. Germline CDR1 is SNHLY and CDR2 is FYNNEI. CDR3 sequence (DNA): TGTGCCAGCAGCAGTCAGGGGGCCTTTAATCAGCCCCAGCATTTT. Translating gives CASSSQGAFNQPQHF.

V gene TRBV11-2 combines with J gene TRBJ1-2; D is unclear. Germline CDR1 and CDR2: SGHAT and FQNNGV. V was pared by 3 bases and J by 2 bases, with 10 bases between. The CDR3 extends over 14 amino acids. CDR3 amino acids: CASSFRRSNYGYTF. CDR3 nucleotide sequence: TGTGCCAGCAGCTTCCGGCGGAGCAACTATGGCTACACCTTC.

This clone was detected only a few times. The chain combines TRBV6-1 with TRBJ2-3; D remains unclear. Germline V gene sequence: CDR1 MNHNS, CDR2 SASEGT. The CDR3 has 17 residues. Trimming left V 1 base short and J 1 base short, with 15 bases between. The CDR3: CASSEGAPGHGTDTQYF. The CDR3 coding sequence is TGTGCCAGCAGTGAAGGGGCGCCAGGCCATGGCACAGATACGCAGTATTTT.

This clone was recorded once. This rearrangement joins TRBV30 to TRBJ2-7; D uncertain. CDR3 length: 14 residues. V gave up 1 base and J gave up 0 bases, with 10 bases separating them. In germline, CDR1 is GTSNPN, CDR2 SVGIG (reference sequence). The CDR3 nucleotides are TGTGCCTGGAGTGCATTCATCAGCTCCTACGAGCAGTACTTC. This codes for CAWSAFISSYEQYF.

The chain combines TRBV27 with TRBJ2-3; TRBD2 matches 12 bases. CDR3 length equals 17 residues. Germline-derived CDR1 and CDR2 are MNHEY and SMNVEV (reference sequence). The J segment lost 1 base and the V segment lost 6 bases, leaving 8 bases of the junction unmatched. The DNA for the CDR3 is TGTGCCAGCAGCCGCCAGACTAGCGGGGGTCGCACAGATACGCAGTATTTT. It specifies CASSRQTSGGRTDTQYF.

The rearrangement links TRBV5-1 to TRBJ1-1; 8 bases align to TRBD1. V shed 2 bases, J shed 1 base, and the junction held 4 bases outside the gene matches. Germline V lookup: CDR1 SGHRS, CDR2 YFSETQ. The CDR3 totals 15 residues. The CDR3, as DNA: TGCGCCAGCAGCTTACAGGGGGTTGAGAACACTGAAGCTTTCTTT. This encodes CASSLQGVENTEAFF.

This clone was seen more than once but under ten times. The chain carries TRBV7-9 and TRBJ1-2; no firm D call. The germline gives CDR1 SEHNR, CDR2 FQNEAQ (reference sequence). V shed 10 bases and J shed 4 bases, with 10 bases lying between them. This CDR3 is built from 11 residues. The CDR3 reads CATERGYGYTF. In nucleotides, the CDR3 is TGTGCCACTGAGCGGGGCTATGGCTACACCTTC.

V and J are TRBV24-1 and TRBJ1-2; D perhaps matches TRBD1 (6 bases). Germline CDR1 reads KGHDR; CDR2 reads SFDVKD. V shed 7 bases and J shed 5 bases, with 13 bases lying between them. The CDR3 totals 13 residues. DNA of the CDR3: TGTGCCACCAGCGGGGGGGCAGAGTATGGCTACACCTTC. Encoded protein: CATSGGAEYGYTF.

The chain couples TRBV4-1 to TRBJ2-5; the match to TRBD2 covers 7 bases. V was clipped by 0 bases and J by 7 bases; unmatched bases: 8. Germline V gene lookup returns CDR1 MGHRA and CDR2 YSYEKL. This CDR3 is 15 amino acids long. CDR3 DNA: TGCGCCAGCAGCCAAGATGAGAAATCGGGGGGGACCCAGTACTTC. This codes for CASSQDEKSGGTQYF.

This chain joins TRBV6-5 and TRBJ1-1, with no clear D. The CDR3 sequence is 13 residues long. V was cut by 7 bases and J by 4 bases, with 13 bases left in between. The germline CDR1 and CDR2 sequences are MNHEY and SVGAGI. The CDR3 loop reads CASINEGGTEAFF. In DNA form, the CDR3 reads TGTGCCAGCATAAACGAGGGCGGCACTGAAGCTTTCTTT.